This T cell receptor beta chain was observed in a study of cytomegalovirus exposure and HLA in healthy donors. Findings and limits, study-wide: Productive rates of about 87% or about 30% were seen for most TCR beta V segments in an earlier analysis. A link between a missense DCLRE1C variant and TCR beta V- and J-gene trimming emerged from a later analysis. The HLA-A and HLA-B alleles of most subjects were reportedly predicted accurately from TCR beta sequences.

The CDR3 extends over 13 amino acids. Germline CDR1 is MNHEY and CDR2 is SVGAGI. V dropped 9 bases and J dropped 3; count of bases not matched to a gene: 6. As for this clone: Its antigen is unknown.

Likely unrecorded immune exposures existed in these nominally healthy donors. Both 60 Vbeta primers and 13 Jbeta primers went into the PCR. The method was immunoSEQ multiplex PCR; TCRdb's version includes in-frame clones alone and lacks a portion of them. The sample records more than 140,000 clones, about 75% being singletons. Sequencing used PBMCs. The sequence was collected from a male donor in good health and CMV-seronegative. The chain recombines TRBV6-5 with TRBJ2-7; TRBD2 matches 9 bases. CDR3 nucleotides: TGTGCCAGTGGGGCTAGCGGGGACTACGAGCAGTACTTC. This gives the protein CASGASGDYEQYF.